The 32 T cell receptor beta chains below come from one sample, sequenced in a study of human T cells and chemical hapten exposure. Time point of the sample: patch test 1, 2 weeks after DPC sensitization. The treatment is: therapeutic diphenylcyclopropenone sensitization with weekly scalp DPC. TCRdb analysed the RACE reads with MiXCR anew, one entry per CDR3 protein. The table lists some 400,000 distinct CDR3 sequences, nearly 5% of them singletons, with around 2.3% in the top ten. The sequencing used whole blood, collected in connection with sensitization to the hapten diphenylcyclopropenone (DPC). The receptors here all came from a woman in her forties or fifties with alopecia areata. Some clones in this sample may be carry-over from other donors' samples.

Only a few counts were recorded for this clonotype. This chain joins TRBV20-1 and TRBJ1-5; TRBD1 aligns across 11 bases. Per germline, CDR1 DFQATT and CDR2 SNEGSKA (reference sequence). Losses at the gene ends were 6 bases for V and 0 bases for J; bases not matched to a gene: 10. The CDR3 is made up of 17 amino acids. As DNA, the CDR3 is TGCAGTGCCCGCGGACAGGGGGCGGTCTATAGCAATCAGCCCCAGCATTTT. Translated: CSARGQGAVYSNQPQHF.

This clonotype was observed at least ten times. The chain carries TRBV6-1 and TRBJ1-1; D gene unclear. The V gene's germline CDR1 is MNHNS and CDR2 SASEGT. V dropped 4 bases and J dropped 0 bases, with 9 bases sitting between them. The CDR3 covers 14 residues. The CDR3 DNA sequence: TGTGCCAGCAGTGGGTACGGTTTGAACACTGAAGCTTTCTTT. This translates into CASSGYGLNTEAFF.

This clonotype occurred many times. This chain connects TRBV9 to TRBJ1-2, with 7 bases that match TRBD1. The germline V gene has CDR1 SGDLS and CDR2 YYNGEE. This CDR3 comprises 15 residues. After removal of 3 bases from V and 1 base from J, the junction contained 6 bases not matched to a gene. CDR3 in amino acids: CASSGDRDRNYGYTF. In nucleotides, the CDR3 is TGTGCCAGCAGCGGAGACAGGGATCGTAACTATGGCTACACCTTC.

V gene TRBV5-1 combines with J gene TRBJ1-1; D unresolved. The ends were cut back, 1 base at V and 0 bases at J, with 13 bases in the middle. The CDR3 sequence is 16 residues long. The germline V gene has CDR1 SGHRS and CDR2 YFSETQ. The CDR3 region has the DNA TGCGCCAGCAGCTTGAGGCCCGCAGGATTGAACACTGAAGCTTTCTTT. Residues: CASSLRPAGLNTEAFF.

This clonotype was picked up many times. The rearrangement links TRBV28 to TRBJ2-7; a possible D gene is TRBD2 (6 bases). The germline gives CDR1 MDHEN, CDR2 SYDVKM. CDR3 length: 14 amino acids. V was pared by 6 bases and J by 3 bases, with 15 bases between. CDR3 in amino acids: CASSLSSEFYEQYF. CDR3 DNA sequence: TGTGCCAGCAGCCTATCTAGCGAGTTCTACGAGCAGTACTTC. Combining the CDR3 with reference TRBV28 and TRBJ2-7 gives the whole variable domain DVKVTQSSRYLVKRTGEKVFLECVQDMDHENMFWYRQDPGLGLRLIYFSYDVKMKEKGDIPEGYSVSREKKERFSLILESASTNQTSMYLCASSLSSEFYEQYFGPGTRLTVT.

This clonotype was recorded many times. The chain links TRBV27 to TRBJ1-6; D is possibly TRBD1 (6 bases). The V gene's germline CDR1 is MNHEY and CDR2 SMNVEV (reference sequence). The CDR3 spans 14 residues. The germline V and J ends were trimmed by 3 bases and 4 bases, with 7 bases remaining between them. In nucleotides, the CDR3 is TGTGCCAGCAGTTTCGGACAGTATAATTCACCCCTCCACTTT. It codes for CASSFGQYNSPLHF.

This clonotype was detected a few times. CDR3: CATSNRDGMSTDTQYF. CDR3 sequence (DNA): TGTGCCACCAGTAACCGGGACGGGATGAGCACAGATACGCAGTATTTT. V usage is TRBV24-1 and J usage is TRBJ2-3; D possibly uses TRBD1 or TRBD2 (5 bases each). Per germline, CDR1 KGHDR and CDR2 SFDVKD. The CDR3 contains 16 residues. The V and J ends lost 6 bases and 0 bases respectively, with 15 bases between them.

The sample holds many counts of this clonotype. This chain links TRBV28 with TRBJ2-3, with D possibly matching TRBD1 (7 bases). The CDR3 covers 15 residues. Germline V CDR1 and CDR2: MDHEN, SYDVKM. The germline V and J ends were trimmed by 4 bases and 0 bases, with 11 bases remaining between them. CDR3 sequence: CASSSGDSSTDTQYF. CDR3 nucleotide sequence: TGTGCCAGCAGTTCGGGGGACAGTAGCACAGATACGCAGTATTTT.

This clonotype has just a few counts. CDR3 loop: CASSVQGPPGNTIYF. In nucleotides, the CDR3 is TGTGCCAGCAGTGTCCAGGGCCCCCCTGGAAACACCATATATTTT. The chain links TRBV6-5 to TRBJ1-3; TRBD1 might be the D (5 bases). This CDR3 is 15 amino acids long. Germline CDR1 MNHEY, CDR2 SVGAGI. V was trimmed by 5 bases and J by 2 bases, leaving 13 bases between them.

The chain uses TRBV13 and TRBJ2-7; D unresolved. V was pared by 5 bases and J by 0 bases, with 11 bases between. The CDR3 sequence is 14 residues long. CDR1 is PRHDT and CDR2 is FYEKMQ in the germline V gene (reference sequence). The CDR3 reads CASSPGQVSYEQYF. Written as DNA, the CDR3 is TGTGCCAGCAGCCCCGGGCAGGTCTCCTACGAGCAGTACTTC. Full variable domain (remainder filled in from reference TRBV13 and TRBJ2-7): AAGVIQSPRHLIKEKRETATLKCYPIPRHDTVYWYQQGPGQDPQFLISFYEKMQSDKGSIPDRFSAQQFSDYHSELNMSSLELGDSALYFCASSPGQVSYEQYFGPGTRLTVT.

This clonotype was observed at least ten times. The chain recombines TRBV28 with TRBJ1-1, with TRBD1 matching 8 bases. CDR1 and CDR2 (germline): MDHEN, SYDVKM. CDR3 length: 14 amino acids. V lost 6 bases, J lost 2 bases, and 5 bases stayed unmatched. CDR3 protein: CASSSTGDNTEAFF. The CDR3 DNA reads TGTGCCAGCAGCTCGACAGGGGATAACACTGAAGCTTTCTTT.

This clonotype was seen many times. The chain's CDR3 is CASSLARQGRQDTEAFF. The CDR3 DNA follows: TGTGCCAGCAGCTTAGCGCGACAGGGAAGGCAGGACACTGAAGCTTTCTTT. The chain is built from TRBV7-8 and TRBJ1-1; 7 bases fit TRBD1. The germline CDR1 and CDR2 sequences are SGHVS and FQNEAQ. This CDR3 region has 17 residues. J was trimmed by 3 bases and V by 0 bases; bases with no gene match: 10. Full variable domain (outside the CDR3, taken from reference TRBV7-8 and TRBJ1-1): GAGVSQSPRYKVAKRGQDVALRCDPISGHVSLFWYQQALGQGPEFLTYFQNEAQLDKSGLPSDRFFAERPEGSVSTLKIQRTQQEDSAVYLCASSLARQGRQDTEAFFGQGTRLTVV.

This clonotype was counted at least ten times. The chain carries TRBV4-3 and TRBJ1-6; D is unresolved. The germline gives CDR1 LGHNA, CDR2 YSLEER. There are 12 residues in the CDR3. V lost 4 bases and J 7 bases, leaving 5 bases between the germline ends. The CDR3 sequence is CASSRENSPLHF. The CDR3 region has the DNA TGCGCCAGCAGCCGGGAAAATTCACCCCTCCACTTT.

Ten or more counts support this clonotype. The chain links TRBV7-2 to TRBJ2-3; a weak D match, TRBD1 (5 bases). V lost 5 bases, J lost 4 bases, and 16 bases lay in between. CDR1 and CDR2 from the germline V gene are SGHTA and FQGNSA. The length of the CDR3 is 15 residues. The CDR3 bases are TGTGCCAGCAGCCCCCCCGGGCTGGGGCCAGATACGCAGTATTTT. Encoded protein: CASSPPGLGPDTQYF.

At least ten counts were recorded for this clonotype. The chain uses TRBV5-6 and TRBJ1-4, with 8 bases fitting TRBD1. Per germline, CDR1 SGHDT and CDR2 YYEEEE. The CDR3 consists of 15 residues. With 4 bases clipped from V and 8 bases from J, the junction kept 10 bases outside the gene matches. The CDR3 here is CASSIRTGKEEKLFF. Written as DNA, the CDR3 is TGTGCCAGCAGCATCCGGACAGGGAAGGAAGAAAAACTGTTTTTT.

The sample holds many counts of this clonotype. V gene TRBV6-5 combines with J gene TRBJ1-1; 8 positions agree with TRBD1. Germline V gives CDR1 MNHEY, CDR2 SVGAGI. V trimming: 5 bases; J trimming: 4 bases; junction bases outside the gene matches: 9. The CDR3 totals 15 residues. The CDR3 bases are TGTGCCAGCAGTGCCGGGACAGGATATAGCACTGAAGCTTTCTTT. Its translation is CASSAGTGYSTEAFF.

This clonotype was picked up many times. The chain recombines TRBV29-1 with TRBJ1-5; TRBD1 matches 9 bases. The CDR3 sequence is 14 residues long. Per the germline V gene, CDR1 is SQVTM and CDR2 is ANQGSEA. After removal of 7 bases from V and 7 bases from J, the junction contained 11 bases not matched to a gene. The CDR3 region is CSAQGQGIGQPQHF. CDR3 nucleotide sequence: TGCAGCGCCCAGGGACAGGGAATCGGCCAGCCCCAGCATTTT.

This clonotype has ten or more counts. This chain uses TRBV11-2 with TRBJ2-3; D remains unclear. The CDR3 covers 12 residues. Trimming removed 4 bases at V and 9 bases at J, with 11 bases between. Per germline, CDR1 SGHAT and CDR2 FQNNGV. The CDR3 loop is CASSSSRETQYF. In nucleotides, the CDR3 is TGTGCCAGCAGCTCCTCCCGCGAAACGCAGTATTTT.

This clonotype was seen more than once but under ten times. The chain combines TRBV5-4 with TRBJ2-5; 15 nucleotides match TRBD2. The CDR3 sequence is 16 residues long. In germline, CDR1 is SGHNT, CDR2 YYREEE (reference sequence). V gave up 4 bases and J gave up 7 bases; unmatched junction bases: 8. The CDR3 DNA reads TGTGCCAGCAGCACGGGACTAGCGGGGGGAGGTGGGACCCAGTACTTC. Its translation: CASSTGLAGGGGTQYF.

At least ten counts were recorded for this clonotype. The chain couples TRBV6-5 to TRBJ1-1; D remains unclear. The CDR3 has 13 amino acids. The germline V gene has CDR1 MNHEY and CDR2 SVGAGI. The V end lost 8 bases, the J end lost 4 bases, and 14 bases lay between the germline ends. The CDR3 here is CASARRKGTEAFF. The CDR3 DNA follows: TGTGCCAGCGCGAGGAGAAAGGGCACTGAAGCTTTCTTT.

This clonotype was recorded many times. This chain's CDR3 is CASSRAGGYTF. The CDR3 DNA is TGTGCCAGTAGTAGAGCTGGGGGCTACACCTTC. This chain connects TRBV19 to TRBJ1-2; D gene uncertain. From germline, CDR1 is LNHDA and CDR2 SQIVND (reference sequence). V was shortened by 4 bases and J by 8 bases, with 8 bases between the two germline ends. The CDR3 has 11 amino acids.

The rearrangement links TRBV27 to TRBJ2-2; 10 nucleotides align to TRBD2. Trimming cost V 0 bases and J 6 bases; bases outside gene matches: 4. The CDR3 runs 16 residues. The germline gives CDR1 MNHEY, CDR2 SMNVEV (reference sequence). The DNA for the CDR3 is TGTGCCAGCAGTTTATCGCCCAGCGGGGGGGCCGGGGAGCTGTTTTTT. Its protein is CASSLSPSGGAGELFF.

In its sample, this clonotype was seen many times. The chain uses TRBV5-1 and TRBJ2-7; D might be TRBD2 (6 bases). Germline lookup yields CDR1 SGHRS and CDR2 YFSETQ. CDR3 length: 16 residues. The V end lost 4 bases, the J end lost 2 bases, and 19 bases lay between the germline ends. The chain's CDR3 is CASSPIAGGATYEQYF. The CDR3 bases are TGCGCCAGCAGCCCCATCGCTGGCGGGGCCACCTACGAGCAGTACTTC.

The chain uses TRBV7-3 and TRBJ2-2, with TRBD1 matching 8 bases. CDR1 and CDR2 (germline): SGHTA, FQGTGA. The ends lost 6 bases at V and 2 bases at J; junction bases unmatched: 5. CDR3 length: 15 amino acids. CDR3 amino acids: CASSSDRVNTGELFF. Written as DNA, the CDR3 is TGTGCCAGCAGTTCGGACAGGGTAAACACCGGGGAGCTGTTTTTT.

This clonotype was seen a handful of times. The chain carries TRBV29-1 and TRBJ2-2; 14 bases are shared with TRBD2. Germline V CDR1 and CDR2: SQVTM, ANQGSEA. The J segment lost 5 bases and the V segment lost 6 bases, leaving 5 bases of the junction unmatched. This CDR3 has 15 residues. The CDR3 sequence: CSVGTSGRYTGELFF. Here the CDR3 DNA reads TGCAGCGTAGGGACTAGCGGGAGATATACCGGGGAGCTGTTTTTT.

This chain links TRBV6-2 or TRBV6-3 with TRBJ2-3; 7 bases map to TRBD2. Germline values: CDR1 MNHEY, CDR2 SVGEGT. V lost 8 bases and J lost 5; bases outside the gene matches: 16. This CDR3 contains 16 residues. The CDR3 loop is CASLPWAERGRDTQYF. CDR3 coding DNA: TGTGCCAGCCTACCTTGGGCGGAGCGGGGAAGAGATACGCAGTATTTT.

In its sample, this clonotype was seen a few times. The genes are TRBV29-1 and TRBJ1-1; D possibly corresponds to TRBD1 (6 bases). Germline V gene data show CDR1 as SQVTM and CDR2 as ANQGSEA. The CDR3 sequence is 15 residues long. Deletions cut 7 bases from V and 0 bases from J, with 18 bases between. This chain's CDR3 is CSGGRTIGMNTEAFF. The DNA for the CDR3 is TGCAGCGGGGGGCGGACCATTGGGATGAACACTGAAGCTTTCTTT.

The chain has TRBV29-1 and TRBJ1-6, with TRBD1 as a possible D gene (5 bases). Deletions cut 7 bases from V and 11 bases from J, with 15 bases between. Germline-derived CDR1 and CDR2 are SQVTM and ANQGSEA. The CDR3 consists of 12 residues. The CDR3 DNA reads TGCAGCGGGGGACTTCCCGGTACACCCCTCCACTTT. Its protein is CSGGLPGTPLHF.

The chain links TRBV20-1 to TRBJ2-3, with TRBD1 matching over 8 bases. After removal of 6 bases from V and 1 base from J, the junction contained 9 bases not matched to a gene. There are 15 residues in the CDR3. The V gene's germline CDR1 is DFQATT and CDR2 SNEGSKA (reference sequence). The CDR3 DNA reads TGCAGTGCCCTTGCACCGGGACAGGGCACAGATACGCAGTATTTT. This sequence encodes CSALAPGQGTDTQYF.

This clonotype occurred a few times. The chain joins TRBV13 to TRBJ1-1; weak D call: TRBD1 (6 bases). Trimming pared 5 bases from V and 6 bases from J, leaving 16 bases between. The CDR3 is made up of 14 amino acids. Germline CDR1 is PRHDT and CDR2 is FYEKMQ (reference sequence). The CDR3 spells CASSPGRGGPEAFF. The CDR3 coding sequence is TGTGCCAGCAGCCCCGGCAGGGGAGGGCCTGAAGCTTTCTTT.

This clonotype has a handful of counts. The V gene is TRBV5-5, the J gene TRBJ1-5; D is unclear. The CDR3 totals 14 residues. V lost 2 bases and J 5 bases, leaving 11 bases between the germline ends. From germline, CDR1 is SGHKS and CDR2 YYEKEE (reference sequence). CDR3 nucleotides: TGTGCCAGCAGCTTTGCTGCAGCGGATCAGCCCCAGCATTTT. This translates into CASSFAAADQPQHF.

This clonotype was detected a few times. The chain combines TRBV6-5 with TRBJ1-1; tentatively, D is TRBD1 (6 bases). Germline V lookup: CDR1 MNHEY, CDR2 SVGAGI. The V end lost 7 bases, the J end lost 0 bases, and 12 bases lay between the germline ends. The CDR3 has 14 residues. Written as DNA, the CDR3 is TGTGCCAGCACTCTACGGGGGCTGAACACTGAAGCTTTCTTT. Amino acids: CASTLRGLNTEAFF.